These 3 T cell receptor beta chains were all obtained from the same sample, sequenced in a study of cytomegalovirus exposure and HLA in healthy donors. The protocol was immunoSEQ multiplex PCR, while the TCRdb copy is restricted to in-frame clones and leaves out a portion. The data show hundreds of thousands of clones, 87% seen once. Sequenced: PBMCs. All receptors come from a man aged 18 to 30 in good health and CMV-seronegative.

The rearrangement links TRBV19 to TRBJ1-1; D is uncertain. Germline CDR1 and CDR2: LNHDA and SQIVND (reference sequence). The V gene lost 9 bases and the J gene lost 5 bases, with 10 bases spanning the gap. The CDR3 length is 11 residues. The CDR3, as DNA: TGTGCCAGCACCTTCGGGACTGAAGCTTTCTTT. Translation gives CASTFGTEAFF.

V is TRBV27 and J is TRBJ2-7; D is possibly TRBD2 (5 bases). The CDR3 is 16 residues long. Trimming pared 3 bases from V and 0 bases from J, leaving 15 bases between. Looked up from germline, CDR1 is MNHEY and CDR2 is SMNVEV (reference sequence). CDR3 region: CASSFLGEWGSYEQYF. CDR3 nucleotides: TGTGCCAGCAGTTTTTTGGGAGAATGGGGCTCCTACGAGCAGTACTTC.

The CDR3 DNA follows: TGCGCCAGCAGCTCGTCCACTAGCGGGAGGACAGATACGCAGTATTTT. It encodes CASSSSTSGRTDTQYF. The rearrangement links TRBV5-1 to TRBJ2-3; 12 nucleotides agree with TRBD2. Per germline, CDR1 SGHRS and CDR2 YFSETQ. Unmatched junction bases numbered 5, after V lost 3 bases and J lost 3 bases. The CDR3 length is 16 residues.